A single sample is the source of the 8 T cell receptor beta chains below, sequenced in a study of human T cells and chemical hapten exposure. TCRdb passed the RACE reads through MiXCR, listing each CDR3 protein once. The repertoire holds a few hundred thousand distinct CDR3 sequences, with 4.8% as singletons. Time point denoted: patch test 1, 2 weeks after DPC sensitization. The treatment was: therapeutic diphenylcyclopropenone sensitization with weekly scalp DPC. The sequenced sample was whole blood, obtained in connection with sensitization to the hapten diphenylcyclopropenone (DPC). All receptors come from a woman in her forties or fifties with alopecia areata. Some clones in this sample may be carry-over from other donors' samples.

This clonotype showed up just a few times. This rearrangement joins TRBV18 to TRBJ2-3, with 8 bases that match TRBD2. The CDR3 is made up of 16 amino acids. Losses at the gene ends were 2 bases for V and 3 bases for J; bases not matched to a gene: 7. CDR1 KGHSH and CDR2 LQKENI come from the germline V gene. The CDR3: CASSPSGGPPTDTQYF. The CDR3 region has the DNA TGTGCCAGCTCACCATCGGGGGGGCCACCTACAGATACGCAGTATTTT.

V and J are TRBV6-2 or TRBV6-3 and TRBJ2-7, with D possibly TRBD1 on 6 matching bases. The CDR3 runs 16 residues. Germline V gene lookup returns CDR1 MNHEY and CDR2 SVGEGT. Trimming removed 2 bases at V and 11 bases at J, with 25 bases between. CDR3 DNA sequence: TGTGCCAGCAGTTACATCAGGGGCGGCAGCCACCTAGATGAGTACTTC. Its translation: CASSYIRGGSHLDEYF.

Here the CDR3 DNA reads TGTGCCAGCAGCTTGCCCCGGCTCTCTGGAAACACCATATATTTT. Protein sequence: CASSLPRLSGNTIYF. J is TRBJ1-3 and V is TRBV5-5; D uncertain. Looked up from germline, CDR1 is SGHKS and CDR2 is YYEKEE (reference sequence). The CDR3 consists of 15 residues. The V and J ends lost 1 base and 0 bases respectively, with 8 bases between them.

This clonotype was detected ten times or more. V usage is TRBV6-5 and J usage is TRBJ2-2; the D gene could be TRBD1 or TRBD2 (5 bases each). CDR1 is MNHEY and CDR2 is SVGAGI in the germline V gene. The CDR3 is made up of 12 amino acids. Trimming shortened V by 6 bases and J by 9 bases, and 11 bases separated the two germline ends. As DNA, the CDR3 is TGTGCCAGCAGCCCGGGGCAGCGGGAGCTGTTTTTT. It yields the protein CASSPGQRELFF.

V usage is TRBV13 and J usage is TRBJ1-2; D is unclear. CDR1 PRHDT and CDR2 FYEKMQ come from the germline V gene (reference sequence). Deletions cut 0 bases from V and 4 bases from J, with 15 bases between. This CDR3 has 16 amino acids. CDR3 residues: CASSLGTGKEPYGYTF. As DNA, the CDR3 is TGTGCCAGCAGCTTAGGAACCGGGAAGGAGCCCTATGGCTACACCTTC.

This clonotype was picked up many times. This rearrangement joins TRBV11-2 to TRBJ2-1; tentatively, D is TRBD2 (6 bases). Germline V gene sequence: CDR1 SGHAT, CDR2 FQNNGV. The ends were cut back, 5 bases at V and 5 bases at J, with 13 bases in the middle. The CDR3 sequence is 14 residues long. This chain's CDR3 is CASSPGGWDNEQFF. The CDR3 nucleotides read TGTGCCAGCAGCCCCGGGGGTTGGGACAATGAGCAGTTCTTC. The full variable domain, completed using reference TRBV11-2 and TRBJ2-1, is EAGVAQSPRYKIIEKRQSVAFWCNPISGHATLYWYQQILGQGPKLLIQFQNNGVVDDSQLPKDRFSAERLKGVDSTLKIQPAKLEDSAVYLCASSPGGWDNEQFFGPGTRLTVL.

This clonotype was recorded a few times. This chain uses TRBV18 with TRBJ1-5; tentatively, D is TRBD1 (6 bases). This CDR3 is built from 14 residues. The V and J ends lost 5 bases and 5 bases respectively, with 13 bases between them. CDR1 and CDR2 from the germline V gene are KGHSH and LQKENI. CDR3 DNA sequence: TGTGCCAGCTCATTCCAGGACAGTCATCAGCCCCAGCATTTT. It specifies CASSFQDSHQPQHF.

V usage is TRBV5-4 and J usage is TRBJ2-7, with unresolved D. Germline V gene sequence: CDR1 SGHNT, CDR2 YYREEE (reference sequence). The CDR3 covers 13 residues. V was shortened by 1 base and J by 6 bases, with 11 bases between the two germline ends. The CDR3 here is CASSLPDGVEQYF. Here the CDR3 DNA reads TGTGCCAGCAGCTTGCCGGACGGAGTCGAGCAGTACTTC.